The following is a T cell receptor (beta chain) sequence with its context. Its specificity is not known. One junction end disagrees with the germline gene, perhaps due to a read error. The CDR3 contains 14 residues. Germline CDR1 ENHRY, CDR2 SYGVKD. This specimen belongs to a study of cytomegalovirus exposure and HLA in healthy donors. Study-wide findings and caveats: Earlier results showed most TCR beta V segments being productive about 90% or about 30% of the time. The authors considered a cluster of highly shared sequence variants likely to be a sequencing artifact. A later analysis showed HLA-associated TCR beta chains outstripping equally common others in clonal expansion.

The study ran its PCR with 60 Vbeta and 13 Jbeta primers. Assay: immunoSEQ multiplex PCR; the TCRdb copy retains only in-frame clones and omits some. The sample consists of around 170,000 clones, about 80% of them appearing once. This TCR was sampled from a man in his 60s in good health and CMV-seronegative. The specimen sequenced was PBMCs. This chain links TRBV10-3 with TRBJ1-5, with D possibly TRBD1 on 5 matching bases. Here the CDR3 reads CAISENQGNQPQNF. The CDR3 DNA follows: TGTGCCATCAGTGAGAATCAGGGAAATCAGCCCCAGAATTTT.